This TCR beta chain was sequenced for a study of blood T cell repertoires in COVID-19. V was trimmed by 6 bases and J by 12 bases, leaving 15 bases between them. The CDR3 runs 13 residues. Source study methods: Amplification of reference gene primers was used by the study to estimate nucleated cell counts. The repertoire was sequenced with immunoSEQ multiplex PCR; TCRdb's copy has only in-frame clones and lacks some. V, J and clone size are those of that table, while D and trimming were read from the DNA. The table includes 78,000 or so clones, approximately 86% detected once. The sample taken for sequencing was peripheral blood. The J gene is TRBJ1-6, the V gene TRBV12-3 or TRBV12-4; D possibly corresponds to TRBD1 (5 bases). The TCR sequence derives from a woman aged 50 to 65 with acute or convalescent COVID-19. The DNA of the CDR3 is TGTGCCAGCAGCCAGACAGCGACAGTACCCCTCCACTTT. Its translation: CASSQTATVPLHF.